The T cell receptor beta chain under discussion was sequenced for a study of cytomegalovirus exposure and HLA in healthy donors. About this clone itself: The antigen remains unidentified.

The donors comprised healthy bone marrow donors. In the PCR, 60 Vbeta and 13 Jbeta primers were used. Assay: immunoSEQ multiplex PCR; the TCRdb copy retains only in-frame clones and omits some. This table has 90,000 to 150,000 clones, just under 75% appearing once. Study-level findings and limits: There were three CMV-associated chains whose specificity for CMV antigens was confirmed in vitro. Whilst most TCR sequences proved rare, a subset of public TCRs occurred across many donors.

Trimming took 6 bases from V and 4 from J; bases not matched to a gene: 9. The CDR3 has 14 residues. CDR1 and CDR2 (germline): SQVTM, ANQGSEA. The receptor was isolated from a human donor in good health. The sequencing sample was made of PBMCs. The chain couples TRBV29-1 to TRBJ2-3; 8 bases fit TRBD2. The DNA for the CDR3 is TGCAGCGTCCCGAGCGGGAGTTCCCCAGATACGCAGTATTTT. As protein: CSVPSGSSPDTQYF.